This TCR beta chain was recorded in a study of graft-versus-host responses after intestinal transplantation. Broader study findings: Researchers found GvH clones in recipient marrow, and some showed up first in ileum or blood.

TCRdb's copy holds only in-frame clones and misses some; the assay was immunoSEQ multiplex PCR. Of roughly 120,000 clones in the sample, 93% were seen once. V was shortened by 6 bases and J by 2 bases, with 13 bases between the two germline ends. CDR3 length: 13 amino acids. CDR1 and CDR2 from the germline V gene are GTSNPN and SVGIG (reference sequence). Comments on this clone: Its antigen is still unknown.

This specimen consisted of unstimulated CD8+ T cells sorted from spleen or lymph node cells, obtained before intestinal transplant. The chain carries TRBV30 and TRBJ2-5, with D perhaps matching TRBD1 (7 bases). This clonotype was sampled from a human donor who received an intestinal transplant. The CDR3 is CACPGGRQETQYF. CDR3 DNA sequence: TGTGCCTGCCCAGGGGGGAGGCAAGAGACCCAGTACTTC.